There are a few counts of the clone carrying this T cell receptor (beta chain). Its antigen remains unknown. Germline lookup yields CDR1 GTSNPN and CDR2 SVGIG (reference sequence). The CDR3 extends over 12 amino acids. Deletions cut 5 bases from V and 7 bases from J, with 9 bases between. The sample originates from a study of blood T cells in healthy people across ages. Broader study findings: Age advanced and TCR beta diversity per million T cells fell, roughly linearly. Estimated diversity, derived from one million T cells, was regarded as an underestimate. Unknown donor CMV status possibly confounded expanded clonotype changes.

The use of a sample-barcoded 5' primer and a J-beta primer mix characterized a second PCR of roughly 6 to 11 cycles. Researchers report that a template-switch adaptor with 12 random nucleotides tagged each cDNA molecule. MiXCR, applied by TCRdb to the 5' RACE reads, yields one record per CDR3 protein. This repertoire shows about 700,000 distinct CDR3 sequences, about 30% found once; its top ten account for 15% to 17%. Sequencing was carried out using blood. The sequence came from a woman over 75 in good health. The chain joins TRBV30 to TRBJ1-6; D remains unclear. CDR3 amino acids: CAWAAGNSPLHF. The CDR3 bases are TGTGCCTGGGCAGCCGGCAATTCACCCCTCCACTTT. Variable domain in full (rest from reference TRBV30 and TRBJ1-6): SQTIHQWPATLVQPVGSPLSLECTVEGTSNPNLYWYRQAAGRGLQLLFYSVGIGQISSEVPQNLSASRPQDRQFILSSKKLLLSDSGFYLCAWAAGNSPLHFGNGTRLTVT.